These T cell receptor beta chains were read from a single sample in a study of blood T cell repertoires in COVID-19. Generated by immunoSEQ multiplex PCR, the TCRdb table keeps only in-frame clones and is missing some. The table lists 300,000 to 450,000 clones, 85% of them singletons. Sample: peripheral blood. Receptors were obtained from a woman aged 18-35 years with acute or convalescent COVID-19. CDR3s include the opening cysteine and the closing phenylalanine or tryptophan. D genes are given only for firm matches. The listing skips clone size in some rows; elsewhere it reads once, few, many or a size class.

cdr3_length: 16
j_call: TRBJ2-2
d_call: NA
clone_size: NA
v_call: TRBV4-2
cdr3_aa: CASSQERGGETGELFF
cdr3_nt: TGTGCCAGCAGCCAAGAAAGGGGTGGTGAAACCGGGGAGCTGTTTTTT

cdr3_length: 14
j_call: TRBJ2-7
d_call: TRBD1
clone_size: NA
v_call: TRBV24-1
cdr3_aa: CATSDGRQGREQYF
cdr3_nt: TGTGCCACCAGTGATGGAAGACAGGGACGCGAGCAGTACTTC

cdr3_length: 18
j_call: TRBJ2-2
d_call: TRBD2
clone_size: NA
v_call: TRBV7-2
cdr3_aa: CASSLGPLLAGQAGELFF
cdr3_nt: TGTGCCAGCAGCTTAGGCCCCCTACTAGCGGGGCAAGCCGGGGAGCTGTTTTTT

cdr3_length: 14
j_call: TRBJ2-3
d_call: NA
clone_size: NA
v_call: TRBV11-2
cdr3_aa: CASSLEGAADTQYF
cdr3_nt: TGTGCCAGCAGCTTAGAAGGGGCCGCAGATACGCAGTATTTT

cdr3_length: 15
j_call: TRBJ1-5
d_call: TRBD1
clone_size: NA
v_call: TRBV2
cdr3_aa: CASSDRQGGNQPQHF
cdr3_nt: TGTGCCAGCAGTGACCGACAGGGAGGCAATCAGCCCCAGCATTTT

cdr3_length: 14
j_call: TRBJ1-5
d_call: TRBD1
clone_size: NA
v_call: TRBV18
cdr3_aa: CASSPGQSDQPQHF
cdr3_nt: TGTGCCAGCTCACCGGGACAGAGCGATCAGCCCCAGCATTTT

cdr3_length: 15
j_call: TRBJ2-1
d_call: NA
clone_size: NA
v_call: TRBV9
cdr3_aa: CASSSSVGDYNEQFF
cdr3_nt: TGTGCCAGCAGTTCATCGGTAGGGGACTACAATGAGCAGTTCTTC

cdr3_length: 19
j_call: TRBJ2-2
d_call: TRBD2
clone_size: NA
v_call: TRBV15
cdr3_aa: CATSRPRPRGRAITGELFF
cdr3_nt: TGTGCCACCAGCAGACCACGTCCTCGCGGGAGGGCCATAACCGGGGAGCTGTTTTTT

cdr3_length: 18
j_call: TRBJ1-2
d_call: NA
clone_size: NA
v_call: TRBV4-1
cdr3_aa: CASSQKMPEVVKNYGYTF
cdr3_nt: TGCGCCAGCAGCCAAAAGATGCCGGAGGTAGTAAAAAACTATGGCTACACCTTC

cdr3_length: 11
j_call: TRBJ2-2
d_call: NA
clone_size: NA
v_call: TRBV5-5
cdr3_aa: CASSSTGELFF
cdr3_nt: TGTGCCAGCAGCTCTACCGGGGAGCTGTTTTTT

cdr3_length: 17
j_call: TRBJ2-5
d_call: TRBD2
clone_size: NA
v_call: TRBV5-5
cdr3_aa: CASSSSLAGLLQETQYF
cdr3_nt: TGTGCCAGCAGCAGCTCGTTAGCGGGGCTCCTCCAAGAGACCCAGTACTTC

cdr3_length: 15
j_call: TRBJ2-3
d_call: NA
clone_size: NA
v_call: TRBV19
cdr3_aa: CASSMLASSTDTQYF
cdr3_nt: TGTGCCAGTAGTATGCTAGCGTCTAGCACAGATACGCAGTATTTT

cdr3_length: 13
j_call: TRBJ1-2
d_call: NA
clone_size: NA
v_call: TRBV13
cdr3_aa: CASSSLTGLTHTF
cdr3_nt: TGTGCCAGCAGCTCGCTGACGGGACTAACCCACACCTTC

cdr3_length: 15
j_call: TRBJ2-2
d_call: TRBD2
clone_size: once
v_call: TRBV24-1
cdr3_aa: CATSPREGRTGELFF
cdr3_nt: TGTGCCACCTCCCCCCGGGAGGGCCGGACCGGGGAGCTGTTTTTT

cdr3_length: 15
j_call: TRBJ1-3
d_call: TRBD1
clone_size: NA
v_call: TRBV11-2
cdr3_aa: CASSSQTGRSDTIYF
cdr3_nt: TGTGCCAGCAGCTCCCAGACAGGGAGAAGTGACACCATATATTTT

cdr3_length: 15
j_call: TRBJ2-1
d_call: NA
clone_size: NA
v_call: TRBV19
cdr3_aa: CASSAHIGGGNEQFF
cdr3_nt: TGTGCCAGTAGTGCCCACATAGGCGGAGGCAATGAGCAGTTCTTC

cdr3_length: 14
j_call: TRBJ2-1
d_call: TRBD2
clone_size: NA
v_call: TRBV9
cdr3_aa: CASSVEGLAGSQFF
cdr3_nt: TGTGCCAGCAGCGTAGAAGGGCTAGCGGGTTCCCAATTCTTC

cdr3_length: 18
j_call: TRBJ2-7
d_call: NA
clone_size: NA
v_call: TRBV1
cdr3_aa: CTSSQPRDSRFNAYEQYF
cdr3_nt: TGCACCAGCAGCCAACCTCGGGACAGCCGATTTAACGCCTACGAGCAGTACTTC

cdr3_length: 17
j_call: TRBJ2-7
d_call: TRBD2
clone_size: once
v_call: TRBV24-1
cdr3_aa: CATSEHHSGRPSYEQYF
cdr3_nt: TGTGCCACCAGTGAACATCATAGCGGGAGGCCCTCCTACGAGCAGTACTTC

cdr3_length: 14
j_call: TRBJ1-5
d_call: TRBD1
clone_size: few
v_call: TRBV6-5
cdr3_aa: CASSRDRVDQPQHF
cdr3_nt: TGTGCCAGCAGCCGAGACAGGGTTGATCAGCCCCAGCATTTT

cdr3_length: 13
j_call: TRBJ1-1
d_call: NA
clone_size: NA
v_call: TRBV4-1
cdr3_aa: CASSQLGPLRAFF
cdr3_nt: TGCGCCAGCAGCCAACTTGGGCCTCTTCGAGCTTTCTTT

cdr3_length: 14
j_call: TRBJ1-4
d_call: NA
clone_size: NA
v_call: TRBV3-1/TRBV3-2
cdr3_aa: CASRAGDWGEKLFF
cdr3_nt: TGTGCCAGCAGGGCGGGGGATTGGGGAGAAAAACTGTTTTTT

cdr3_length: 16
j_call: TRBJ1-2
d_call: NA
clone_size: NA
v_call: TRBV9
cdr3_aa: CASSPTLSRSNYGYTF
cdr3_nt: TGTGCCAGCAGCCCGACCCTATCACGGAGTAACTATGGCTACACCTTC

cdr3_length: 17
j_call: TRBJ2-3
d_call: TRBD2
clone_size: NA
v_call: TRBV24-1
cdr3_aa: CATSGGNSGTFTDTQYF
cdr3_nt: TGTGCCACCAGTGGCGGAAATAGCGGGACTTTCACAGATACGCAGTATTTT

cdr3_length: 16
j_call: TRBJ2-2
d_call: TRBD1
clone_size: NA
v_call: TRBV24-1
cdr3_aa: CATSDGTGRDTGELFF
cdr3_nt: TGTGCCACCAGTGATGGGACAGGGCGGGACACCGGGGAGCTGTTTTTT

cdr3_length: 15
j_call: TRBJ2-4
d_call: TRBD2
clone_size: NA
v_call: TRBV7-2
cdr3_aa: CASSPGLGLENIQYF
cdr3_nt: TGTGCCAGCAGCCCGGGACTGGGACTAGAAAACATTCAGTACTTC

cdr3_length: 15
j_call: TRBJ1-4
d_call: NA
clone_size: NA
v_call: TRBV27
cdr3_aa: CASLGSTGRQEKLFF
cdr3_nt: TGTGCCAGCCTAGGAAGTACAGGGAGACAGGAAAAACTGTTTTTT

cdr3_length: 17
j_call: TRBJ2-7
d_call: TRBD1
clone_size: NA
v_call: TRBV5-1
cdr3_aa: CASSFTPRGFPFYEQYF
cdr3_nt: TGCGCCAGCAGCTTCACCCCCAGGGGGTTCCCCTTCTACGAGCAGTACTTC

cdr3_length: 16
j_call: TRBJ2-7
d_call: TRBD1
clone_size: NA
v_call: TRBV9
cdr3_aa: CASSVGTTGVGLEQYF
cdr3_nt: TGTGCCAGCAGCGTCGGCACGACAGGGGTAGGGTTAGAGCAGTACTTC

cdr3_length: 16
j_call: TRBJ1-2
d_call: TRBD1
clone_size: few
v_call: TRBV11-2
cdr3_aa: CASSLGARGIASGYTF
cdr3_nt: TGTGCCAGCAGCTTAGGGGCCAGGGGGATAGCAAGTGGCTACACCTTC

cdr3_length: 15
j_call: TRBJ1-5
d_call: TRBD1
clone_size: NA
v_call: TRBV28
cdr3_aa: CASSLSSTGPQPQHF
cdr3_nt: TGTGCCAGCAGTTTATCGTCGACAGGGCCTCAGCCCCAGCATTTT

cdr3_length: 12
j_call: TRBJ1-3
d_call: NA
clone_size: NA
v_call: TRBV5-6
cdr3_aa: CASSLARNTIYF
cdr3_nt: TGTGCCAGCAGCTTGGCCAGAAACACCATATATTTT

cdr3_length: 18
j_call: TRBJ1-3
d_call: NA
clone_size: NA
v_call: TRBV13
cdr3_aa: CASSPEGWQTHSGNTIYF
cdr3_nt: TGTGCCAGCAGCCCGGAGGGGTGGCAGACTCACTCTGGAAACACCATATATTTT

cdr3_length: 13
j_call: TRBJ1-2
d_call: NA
clone_size: NA
v_call: TRBV5-8
cdr3_aa: CATGAGENYGYTF
cdr3_nt: TGTGCCACCGGAGCCGGGGAAAACTATGGCTACACCTTC

cdr3_length: 15
j_call: TRBJ2-7
d_call: NA
clone_size: NA
v_call: TRBV12-5
cdr3_aa: CASGLTDRSSYEQYF
cdr3_nt: TGTGCTAGTGGTTTGACAGACAGGAGCTCCTACGAGCAGTACTTC

cdr3_length: 14
j_call: TRBJ1-1
d_call: TRBD1
clone_size: few
v_call: TRBV5-1
cdr3_aa: CASSPGTGNTEAFF
cdr3_nt: TGCGCCAGCAGCCCCGGGACAGGGAACACTGAAGCTTTCTTT

cdr3_length: 15
j_call: TRBJ1-1
d_call: TRBD1
clone_size: NA
v_call: TRBV28
cdr3_aa: CASRWDRGYLTEAFF
cdr3_nt: TGTGCCAGCAGATGGGACAGGGGATATCTCACTGAAGCTTTCTTT

cdr3_length: 13
j_call: TRBJ1-6
d_call: NA
clone_size: NA
v_call: TRBV6-5
cdr3_aa: CAESGKNNSPLHF
cdr3_nt: TGTGCCGAGTCGGGAAAGAACAATTCACCCCTCCACTTT

cdr3_length: 14
j_call: TRBJ2-7
d_call: NA
clone_size: once
v_call: TRBV6-5
cdr3_aa: CASSYREEGYEQYF
cdr3_nt: TGTGCCAGCAGTTACAGGGAGGAAGGGTACGAGCAGTACTTC

cdr3_length: 16
j_call: TRBJ1-2
d_call: TRBD1
clone_size: many
v_call: TRBV27
cdr3_aa: CASSIAGTGGIYGYTF
cdr3_nt: TGTGCCAGCAGTATCGCCGGGACAGGGGGCATCTATGGCTACACCTTC

cdr3_length: 14
j_call: TRBJ2-1
d_call: NA
clone_size: NA
v_call: TRBV15
cdr3_aa: CATSMRSSYNEQFF
cdr3_nt: TGTGCCACCAGCATGCGGAGCTCCTACAATGAGCAGTTCTTC

cdr3_length: 17
j_call: TRBJ2-3
d_call: TRBD2
clone_size: few
v_call: TRBV2
cdr3_aa: CASSVNSGGASTDTQYF
cdr3_nt: TGTGCCAGCAGTGTTAATAGCGGGGGGGCGAGCACAGATACGCAGTATTTT

cdr3_length: 14
j_call: TRBJ1-5
d_call: TRBD1
clone_size: NA
v_call: TRBV2
cdr3_aa: CASRGQGASQPQHF
cdr3_nt: TGTGCCAGCAGAGGACAGGGGGCGAGTCAGCCCCAGCATTTT

cdr3_length: 15
j_call: TRBJ2-7
d_call: TRBD1
clone_size: NA
v_call: TRBV7-8
cdr3_aa: CASYRGGQDSYEQYF
cdr3_nt: TGTGCCAGCTACCGAGGGGGACAGGATTCCTACGAGCAGTACTTC

cdr3_length: 15
j_call: TRBJ1-6
d_call: NA
clone_size: NA
v_call: TRBV6-5
cdr3_aa: CASARGESYNSPLHF
cdr3_nt: TGTGCCAGCGCCCGGGGGGAGTCCTATAATTCACCCCTCCACTTT

cdr3_length: 15
j_call: TRBJ2-1
d_call: TRBD2
clone_size: NA
v_call: TRBV29-1
cdr3_aa: CSVEKLAGVGNEQFF
cdr3_nt: TGCAGCGTTGAAAAACTAGCGGGAGTAGGCAATGAGCAGTTCTTC

cdr3_length: 14
j_call: TRBJ1-4
d_call: NA
clone_size: few
v_call: TRBV9
cdr3_aa: CASSSPGGNEKLFF
cdr3_nt: TGTGCCAGCAGCTCTCCCGGGGGGAATGAAAAACTGTTTTTT